The 2 T cell receptor beta chains presented below share a single source sample, sequenced in a study of blood T cell repertoires in COVID-19. Data came from immunoSEQ multiplex PCR; TCRdb stores just in-frame clones and leaves some out. The top ten clones hold around 3% of a sample with some 350,000 clones, about 90% of them seen once. The sample comprised PBMCs or T cells enriched from blood (not recorded which). Receptors were obtained from a young woman who had recovered from COVID-19.

This clone was observed a single time. The rearrangement links TRBV18 to TRBJ2-3; D unresolved. CDR1 and CDR2 (germline): KGHSH, LQKENI. This CDR3 spans 14 amino acids. V lost 3 bases, J lost 0 bases, and 7 bases lay in between. CDR3 sequence reads: CASSPPLSTDTQYF. The CDR3 DNA sequence: TGTGCCAGCTCACCCCCCCTGAGCACAGATACGCAGTATTTT.

This clone was seen once. The chain links TRBV3-1 (or the pseudogene TRBV3-2) to TRBJ2-3; TRBD2 is a possible D gene (6 bases). From germline, CDR1 is LGHDT and CDR2 YNNKEL (reference sequence). The CDR3 is 16 residues long. Trimming removed 0 bases at V and 1 base at J, with 11 bases between. The CDR3 here is CASSQDQSSGTDTQYF. In DNA, the CDR3 is TGTGCCAGCAGCCAAGATCAATCTAGCGGCACAGATACGCAGTATTTT.